This TCR beta chain comes out of a study of blood T cell repertoires in COVID-19 (dated by TCRdb to 2019 to 2021). Broadly, across the study: Samples covering the acute and convalescent phases of COVID-19 were provided by collaborators in the United States, Italy and Spain. The repertoires were released in a freely available public database meant as a resource for research on the immune response to SARS-CoV-2. The prospective study material was composed of cDNA or gDNA derived from T cells, B-cell-depleted T cells, or PBMCs. The dataset comprised deeply sampled blood TCRbeta repertoires from subjects exposed to, actively infected with, or recovered from COVID-19. Nearly every sample came with metadata listing a de-identified subject ID, COVID-19 status, age in years and sex. HLA class I and class II types, where available, came from metadata supplied by the sample provider rather than from assay-based typing. Samples were obtained from the ongoing ImmuneRACE study (first 160 participants) and from 1,254 subjects provided by 6 global collaborators.

Participants in the prospective study were enrolled through a virtual design, were aged roughly 18 to 95 years, and lived in under 25 United States geographic areas. In the prospective study, participants were assigned to cohorts based on the clinical history participants reported in a screening survey and a study questionnaire. Recovered participants in ImmuneRACE Cohort 3 were defined as having two consecutive negative NP/OP PCR tests, clearance from a healthcare professional, or resolution of symptoms. Mobile phlebotomists in the prospective study collected whole blood, serum and a nasopharyngeal or oropharyngeal swab from every participant. Participants in the prospective study had the option to provide additional blood draws and questionnaires over an approximately 2-month period. Before DNA extraction, prospective study blood samples were shipped either frozen or at room temperature. As for this clone: What this receptor recognizes is not known. Within one base of it there is no much larger clone, and no base qualities were kept.

Trimming costs V 6 bases and J 2 bases, and their ends lie 11 bases apart. The CDR3 contains 14 residues, cysteine and phenylalanine counted. Only the CDR3 DNA is retained, 42 bases long and in frame from the first base. From a lookup of the germline V gene, CDR1 and CDR2 are MNHEY and SVGEGT. TCRbeta CDR3 regions were amplified from genomic DNA by means of the immunoSEQ Assay, a bias-controlled multiplex PCR. The paper's processing steps were these. Within the assay, amplification of reference gene primers was used to estimate how many nucleated cells each sample contained. Sequence reads were collapsed and filtered to measure the absolute abundance of every unique TCRbeta CDR3 rearrangement. For each sample, productive Simpson clonality was calculated as the square root of Simpson's diversity index over productive rearrangements. The source is immuneACCESS, and TCRdb retained only in-frame sequences with V and J called. Part of the clones is not carried over; for the studies checked, unresolved V genes explain less than half of this, and the remainder is unexplained. That table gives V, J and clone size, and the DNA gave D and trimming. The sample table contains about 140,000 clones; only one count was recorded for 60% to 80% of them. In total, the top ten clones hold just under 3% of the sample.

The full study reports these points: The quantity of clinical and demographic metadata differed by source and by participant and was supplied without curation.

The sequenced material came from PBMCs or T cells enriched from blood (not recorded which). The V and J segments used are TRBV6-2 or TRBV6-3 and TRBJ1-3; the D gene is not confidently resolved. This TCR came from a woman in her forties or fifties who had recovered from COVID-19. The CDR3 protein: CASSPRVAGNTIYF. The bases read TGTGCCAGCAGCCCGCGTGTGGCTGGAAACACCATATATTTT.